The T cell receptor (beta chain) described here comes from a study of CXCR3-negative and CXCR3-positive naive CD8 T cells. A word on this clonotype: The antigen is undetermined.

Naivety in CD8+ T cells corresponded to a CD45RO-CCR7+CD27+CD95- phenotype. The authors made the TRB cDNA libraries by 5' RACE using UMI labels. TCRdb re-called the 5' RACE reads; every CDR3 protein appears as one record, without DNA. The listing contains roughly 120,000 distinct CDR3 sequences. Study results and caveats: In CXCR3-positive naive cells, the TRB CDR3s were more hydrophobic than in CXCR3-negative naive cells. TRB CDR3 properties were used to infer TCR strength, and surface CD5 was comparable between naive subsets. Memory CD8+ cells had much lower diversity, and both naive subsets had comparably high diversity.

This CDR3 is built from 13 residues. Germline V gene sequence: CDR1 SQVTM, CDR2 ANQGSEA. The sequence was obtained from a human donor in good health. Some clones in this sample may be carry-over from other donors' samples. The sample consisted of naive CXCR3+ CD8+ T cells from blood. Subset indicated: CD45RO-CCR7+CD27+CD95- naive CD8+ T cells expressing CXCR3 (TNR3+). The V gene is TRBV29-1, the J gene TRBJ2-7; TCRdb's assignment of TRBD1 cannot be checked, as there is no DNA. Here the CDR3 reads CSVVGRGGYEQYF.